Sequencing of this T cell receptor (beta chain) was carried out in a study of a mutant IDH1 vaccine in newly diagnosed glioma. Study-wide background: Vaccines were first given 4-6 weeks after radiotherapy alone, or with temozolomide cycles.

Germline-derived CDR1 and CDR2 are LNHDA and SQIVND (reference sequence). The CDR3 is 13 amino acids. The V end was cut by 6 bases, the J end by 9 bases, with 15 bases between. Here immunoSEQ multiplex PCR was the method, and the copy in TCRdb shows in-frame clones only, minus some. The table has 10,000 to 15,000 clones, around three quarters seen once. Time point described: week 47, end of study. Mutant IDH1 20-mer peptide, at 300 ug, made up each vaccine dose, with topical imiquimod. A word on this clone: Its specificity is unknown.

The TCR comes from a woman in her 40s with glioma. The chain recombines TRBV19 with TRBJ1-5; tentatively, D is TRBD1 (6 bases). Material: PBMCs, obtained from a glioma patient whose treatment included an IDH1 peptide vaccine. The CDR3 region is CASSGQHMGPQHF. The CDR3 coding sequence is TGTGCCAGTAGCGGACAGCATATGGGGCCCCAGCATTTT.